A selection of T cell receptor beta chains follows, all from one sample in a study of T cells after yellow fever vaccination. TCRdb passed the 5' RACE reads through MiXCR, listing each CDR3 protein once. In the table there are 25,000 to 30,000 distinct CDR3 sequences, over 3.5% of which are singletons. Sequencing was performed on PBMCs, either bulk or a sorted T-cell subset (CD4+, CD8+, memory, or dextramer-sorted; not recorded which), taken on the day of the yellow fever booster vaccination. The receptors were sampled from a man aged 18 to 29 who received the YFV17D yellow fever vaccine. CDR3s include the opening cysteine and the closing phenylalanine or tryptophan. The D gene is left open where the match is weak. Some rows mark clone size as missing; the rest say once, few, many or name a class of expanded clone.

d_call	v_call	clone_size	j_call	cdr3_aa	cdr3_nt
TRBD1	TRBV10-2	many	TRBJ2-5	CASRETGEETQYF	TGCGCCAGCAGGGAGACAGGGGAAGAGACCCAGTACTTC
TRBD1	TRBV7-6	many	TRBJ2-7	CASSQPGQPYEQYF	TGTGCCAGCAGCCAGCCGGGACAGCCCTACGAGCAGTACTTC
TRBD2	TRBV15	many	TRBJ2-1	CATSGGLAGRSNSEQFF	TGTGCCACCAGCGGCGGACTAGCGGGGAGATCCAATAGCGAGCAGTTCTTC
NA	TRBV5-1	many	TRBJ1-4	CASSLASQEGEKLFF	TGCGCCAGCAGCTTGGCCAGCCAGGAGGGAGAAAAACTGTTTTTT
NA	TRBV6-2/TRBV6-3	many	TRBJ2-1	CASSPRLGEQFF	TGTGCCAGCAGTCCGAGACTCGGGGAGCAGTTCTTC
NA	TRBV11-2	few	TRBJ1-6	CASNPPGRYNSPLHF	TGTGCCAGCAACCCCCCCGGCCGATATAATTCACCCCTCCACTTT
TRBD1	TRBV20-1	many	TRBJ2-1	CSAPRTGTFYNEQFF	TGCAGTGCTCCCCGGACAGGGACTTTCTACAATGAGCAGTTCTTC
NA	TRBV9	many	TRBJ1-6	CASSVLGQDSPLHF	TGTGCCAGCAGCGTGCTAGGACAAGATTCACCCCTCCACTTT
NA	TRBV6-4	many	TRBJ1-1	CASSGNGGKAFF	TGTGCCAGCAGTGGGAACGGGGGGAAAGCTTTCTTT
NA	TRBV29-1	many	TRBJ1-6	CSVGEGRGNSPLHF	TGCAGCGTTGGAGAAGGTCGGGGTAATTCACCCCTCCACTTT
TRBD2	TRBV12-3/TRBV12-4	many	TRBJ2-7	CASSLGTSGAYEQYF	TGTGCCAGCAGTTTGGGGACTAGCGGGGCCTACGAGCAGTACTTC
TRBD1	TRBV6-1	many	TRBJ2-5	CASSDGTVQETQYF	TGTGCCAGCAGTGATGGGACAGTCCAAGAGACCCAGTACTTC
NA	TRBV7-7	NA	TRBJ1-6	CASSRGRSSYNSPLHF	TGTGCTAGCAGCCGTGGTAGGAGCTCCTATAATTCACCCCTCCACTTT
TRBD2	TRBV20-1	many	TRBJ2-7	CSARGGGGEQYF	TGCAGTGCTAGGGGCGGGGGTGGCGAGCAGTACTTC
NA	TRBV20-1	many	TRBJ2-5	CSARDPRRGQETQYF	TGCAGTGCTAGAGATCCTAGGAGGGGACAAGAGACCCAGTACTTC
NA	TRBV10-3	many	TRBJ2-5	CAISRDIGTQTQYF	TGTGCCATCAGCAGAGATATAGGAACTCAGACCCAGTACTTC
TRBD2	TRBV7-2	medium-sized	TRBJ2-5	CASSPGLVPYQETQYF	TGTGCCAGCAGCCCCGGACTAGTACCGTACCAAGAGACCCAGTACTTC
TRBD1	TRBV20-1	many	TRBJ1-1	CSAGQGAYTEAFF	TGCAGTGCTGGACAGGGGGCGTACACTGAAGCTTTCTTT
NA	TRBV4-1	many	TRBJ1-2	CASSQAGTSYGYTF	TGCGCCAGCAGCCAAGCTGGGACATCCTATGGCTACACCTTC